These 8 T cell receptor beta chains share one sample of origin, sequenced in a study of CD8+CD57+ T cells in acquired aplastic anemia. CD8+CD57+ cell expansion had been shown by flow cytometry in patients chosen for sequencing. Genomic DNA templated the TCR beta VDJ and CDR3 profiling. TCRdb re-analysed the reads in MiXCR, keeping a single row per CDR3 protein. This table has roughly 200,000 distinct CDR3 sequences, roughly three fifths appearing once. Sequenced sample: sorted CD4+, CD8+, or CD8+CD57+ T cells (not recorded which) from PBMCs. These receptor sequences come from a human donor with aplastic anemia.

Turning to this clonotype: One junction end does not reproduce the germline sequence, and a read error may be involved. The V gene is TRBV7-2, the J gene TRBJ2-1; 14 bases align to TRBD2. Looked up from germline, CDR1 is SGHTA and CDR2 is FQGNSA. CDR3 length equals 17 residues. Written as DNA, the CDR3 is TGCGCCAGCAGCATACCGGGACTAGCGGGGGAGGGGAATGAGCAGTTCTTC. Translated: CASSIPGLAGEGNEQFF.

This chain connects TRBV6-5 to TRBJ1-2; the match to TRBD1 covers 10 bases. With V trimmed by 5 bases and J by 6 bases, 12 bases remained unmatched. From germline, CDR1 is MNHEY and CDR2 SVGAGI. This CDR3 is 16 amino acids long. The DNA of the CDR3 is TGTGCCAGCAGTGAATGGGGGGGACAGGGGATTAATGGCTACACCTTC. Amino acid sequence: CASSEWGGQGINGYTF.

The chain employs TRBV2 and TRBJ2-1; D is tentatively TRBD1 or TRBD2 (5 bases each). Deletions cut 11 bases from V and 4 bases from J, with 21 bases between. This CDR3 contains 15 residues. Germline lookup yields CDR1 SNHLY and CDR2 FYNNEI. Here the CDR3 DNA reads TGTGCCTCTACTTTGGGTGGGGGAAGGTACAATGAGCAGTTCTTC. This gives the protein CASTLGGGRYNEQFF.

J is TRBJ2-7 and V is TRBV6-1; no reliable D call. Between the trimmed V and J ends, which lost 1 base and 3 bases, there was a span of 10 bases. Germline V CDR1 and CDR2: MNHNS, SASEGT. CDR3 length: 14 amino acids. CDR3 in DNA: TGTGCCAGCAGTGAAGATCAGACATACTACGAGCAGTACTTC. Amino acid sequence: CASSEDQTYYEQYF.

The rearrangement links TRBV7-8 to TRBJ2-7, with a weak D call TRBD2 (6 bases). Germline-derived CDR1 and CDR2 are SGHVS and FQNEAQ. The germline V and J ends were trimmed by 2 bases and 0 bases, with 11 bases remaining between them. This CDR3 is 15 amino acids long. CDR3 DNA sequence: TGTGCCAGCAGCTTAACTAGCACTGGCTCCTACGAGCAGTACTTC. Protein: CASSLTSTGSYEQYF.

This chain joins TRBV10-3 and TRBJ2-5; either TRBD1 or TRBD2 may supply D (5 bases each). Trimming took off 4 bases at V and 5 bases at J, with 20 bases between the two ends. Germline CDR1 ENHRY, CDR2 SYGVKD. The CDR3 loop spans 16 amino acids. The CDR3 DNA sequence: TGTGCCATCAGTGCCAGATTCGACGGGGCGGACGAGACCCAGTACTTC. Translation: CAISARFDGADETQYF.

V gene TRBV9 combines with J gene TRBJ1-2; D unresolved. The V and J ends lost 3 bases and 0 bases respectively, with 6 bases between them. The CDR3 runs to 13 residues. Germline CDR1 SGDLS, CDR2 YYNGEE. This CDR3 reads CASSADPNYGYTF. In DNA, the CDR3 is TGTGCCAGCAGCGCCGACCCTAACTATGGCTACACCTTC.

The chain carries TRBV7-6 and TRBJ2-7, with 8 bases matching TRBD2. J was trimmed by 3 bases and V by 5 bases; bases with no gene match: 3. Germline CDR1 and CDR2: SGHVS and FNYEAQ. The CDR3 is 13 residues long. Here the CDR3 reads CASSKGTSYEQYF. For the CDR3, the DNA is TGTGCCAGCAGCAAGGGGACTAGCTACGAGCAGTACTTC.